The clone carrying this T cell receptor beta chain was picked up many times. Its antigen is currently unknown. The CDR3 has 16 amino acids. Germline trimming cut 0 bases from V and 4 bases from J; bases unmatched to any gene: 4. Germline V gene sequence: CDR1 LGHNA, CDR2 YSLEER. The data were taken from a study of cytomegalovirus exposure and HLA in healthy donors. The PCR contained 60 Vbeta and 13 Jbeta primers. The assay was immunoSEQ multiplex PCR, and TCRdb's table has in-frame clones only and misses some. The sample contains approximately 240,000 clones, 82% of which appear only once. General study results and limits: In all likelihood, a cluster of highly shared sequence variants was a sequencing artifact.

Specimen: PBMCs. This receptor was identified in a woman aged 35 to 49 in good health and CMV-seropositive. The genes are TRBV4-3 and TRBJ2-3; TRBD2 agrees at 10 bases. The CDR3 reads CASSQDLAGDADTQYF. CDR3 sequence (DNA): TGCGCCAGCAGCCAAGACCTAGCGGGAGATGCAGATACGCAGTATTTT.